The present T cell receptor (beta chain) was sequenced within a study of tumor and adjacent non-tumor tissue in lung cancer. Study-level information: There were 11 to 12 adenocarcinoma, a couple of squamous cell carcinoma and 1 small cell lung cancer cases. Study-wide points: Tumor tissue had significantly higher TCR diversity than normal lung. Normal lung showed higher cumulative top 100 clone frequency than tumor.

Notes on this clonotype: Its specificity is not known.

The germline V gene encodes CDR1 SQVTM and CDR2 ANQGSEA. Trimming stripped 7 bases from V and 3 bases from J, with 15 bases between. The CDR3 is made up of 13 amino acids. This sample's RNA came from whole unsorted tissue. Distant lung tissue was collected more than 3 cm away from the tumor edge. Chemotherapy-naive patients with new lung cancer underwent thoracic surgery in China, August–November 2014. Three rounds of nested PCR, following a modified ARM-PCR protocol, produced the TCRbeta library. One entry per CDR3 protein, called by TCRdb with MiXCR from the multiplex PCR reads. This table holds 80,000 or so distinct CDR3 sequences, around 80% found once.

Input material: distant non-tumor lung tissue. The clonotype comes from a man between 60 and 70 years old with non-small cell lung cancer. The J gene is TRBJ1-2, the V gene TRBV29-1; D perhaps matches TRBD1 (6 bases). The CDR3 here is CSARGGVDYGYTF. The CDR3, as DNA: TGCAGCGCTCGAGGGGGAGTAGACTATGGCTACACCTTC.